Below are 28 T cell receptor beta chains sequenced from a single sample in a study of shared clonotypes between healthy human individuals. Clones were sequenced by immunoSEQ multiplex PCR, and TCRdb holds only the in-frame ones, with some missing. The sample holds about 2 million clones, approximately 94% seen once. CD45RO-negative CD8 cells positively selected for CCR7 made up the naive population, which excluded terminally differentiated effector memory CD45RA+ cells. Sample: naive CD8+ T cells sorted from blood. The receptors come from a young man in good health.

The rearrangement links TRBV9 to TRBJ2-2; no clear D gene. The CDR3 is made up of 14 amino acids. Germline-derived CDR1 and CDR2 are SGDLS and YYNGEE. Trimming left V 5 bases short and J 5 bases short, with 13 bases between. DNA for the CDR3: TGTGCCAGCAGTGAAATTCATGATACCGGGGAGCTGTTTTTT. The encoded protein is CASSEIHDTGELFF.

V and J are TRBV30 and TRBJ2-1, with 9 nucleotides matching TRBD1. CDR3 length equals 12 residues. The germline gives CDR1 GTSNPN, CDR2 SVGIG (reference sequence). V shed 5 bases and J 8 bases; nucleotides not matched to a gene: 4. CDR3 protein: CAWGTGFDEQFF. DNA for the CDR3: TGTGCCTGGGGGACAGGGTTCGATGAGCAGTTCTTC.

This clone was counted a single time. The rearrangement joins TRBV29-1 to TRBJ2-7; perhaps TRBD1 as D (6 bases). Germline V gene sequence: CDR1 SQVTM, CDR2 ANQGSEA. The V end was cut by 1 base, the J end by 4 bases, with 14 bases between. The length of the CDR3 is 14 residues. Written as DNA, the CDR3 is TGCAGCGTTGAAGCCGGGACACATTTTTACGAGCAGTACTTC. As protein: CSVEAGTHFYEQYF.

The chain carries TRBV19 and TRBJ2-3; tentative D call: TRBD2 (5 bases). Deletions cut 11 bases from V and 14 bases from J, with 17 bases between. The CDR3 sequence is 10 residues long. The germline gives CDR1 LNHDA, CDR2 SQIVND (reference sequence). This chain's CDR3 is CAETSLRGYF. The CDR3 bases are TGTGCCGAAACCAGCTTACGGGGGTATTTT.

This clone was seen many times. The chain combines TRBV6-5 with TRBJ2-7; the D gene could be TRBD1 or TRBD2 (6 bases each). This CDR3 has 13 residues. Trimming cost V 6 bases and J 4 bases, with 13 bases left between them. From germline, CDR1 is MNHEY and CDR2 SVGAGI. CDR3 bases: TGTGCCAGCAGCACCCGGGGGCGGTACGAGCAGTACTTC. Its protein is CASSTRGRYEQYF.

J is TRBJ2-4 and V is TRBV7-9; possibly TRBD2 for D (5 bases). The CDR3 length is 10 residues. Trimming took 5 bases from V and 10 from J, leaving 6 bases between them. The V gene's germline CDR1 is SEHNR and CDR2 FQNEAQ (reference sequence). The CDR3 loop is CASSRDIQYF. CDR3 sequence (DNA): TGTGCCAGCAGCCGGGATATTCAGTACTTC.

Concerning this clone: Germline is not matched at one junction end, which may reflect a read error. V gene TRBV9 combines with J gene TRBJ1-1; perhaps TRBD1 as D (5 bases). The germline V gene encodes CDR1 SGDLS and CDR2 YYNGEE. The CDR3 sequence is 14 residues long. CDR3 sequence (DNA): TGTGCCAGCAGCTTTCAAGACAGCCCCCTCATGGTTGGCTTT. Protein: CASSFQDSPLMVGF. The full variable domain, its missing parts supplied by reference TRBV9 and TRBJ1-1, is DSGVTQTPKHLITATGQRVTLRCSPRSGDLSVYWYQQSLDQGLQFLIQYYNGEERAKGNILERFSAQQFPDLHSELNLSSLELGDSALYFCASSFQDSPLMVGFGQGTRLTVV.

This chain connects TRBV13 to TRBJ1-1, with 8 bases that match TRBD1. Germline CDR1 reads PRHDT; CDR2 reads FYEKMQ (reference sequence). The CDR3 sequence is 14 residues long. V lost 6 bases to trimming and J lost 4 bases; unmatched junction nucleotides: 7. CDR3 sequence: CASREQTGGTEAFF. In DNA, the CDR3 is TGTGCCAGCAGGGAACAAACAGGGGGCACTGAAGCTTTCTTT.

The chain uses TRBV30 and TRBJ1-5, with 9 bases aligning to TRBD1. The CDR3 contains 17 residues. The ends lost 1 base at V and 3 bases at J; junction bases unmatched: 10. Per germline, CDR1 GTSNPN and CDR2 SVGIG (reference sequence). The chain's CDR3 is CAWSETLGTGTNQPQHF. As DNA, the CDR3 is TGTGCCTGGAGTGAAACCCTCGGGACAGGGACCAATCAGCCCCAGCATTTT.

This chain uses TRBV5-1 with TRBJ2-7; 9 positions agree with TRBD1. The CDR3 runs 16 residues. Germline V CDR1 and CDR2: SGHRS, YFSETQ. Trimming cost V 0 bases and J 4 bases; bases outside gene matches: 8. This chain's CDR3 is CASSLARGTGMYEQYF. DNA for the CDR3: TGCGCCAGCAGCTTGGCCCGAGGGACAGGGATGTACGAGCAGTACTTC.

The chain combines TRBV10-1 with TRBJ2-1, with D hard to call. The V gene lost 4 bases and the J gene lost 6 bases, with 7 bases spanning the gap. Per germline, CDR1 WNHNN and CDR2 SYGVQD (reference sequence). The CDR3 totals 12 residues. The CDR3 DNA is TGCGCCAGCAGTGGCGGTTCCAATGAGCAGTTCTTC. Translation gives CASSGGSNEQFF.

A note on this clone: In the same sample, other DNA sequences code for this CDR3. J is TRBJ2-7 and V is TRBV5-4; no firm D call. Germline V gives CDR1 SGHNT, CDR2 YYREEE (reference sequence). The CDR3 contains 13 residues. Trimming removed 1 base from V and 1 base from J, with 6 bases in between. CDR3: CASSLQGSYEQYF. The DNA of the CDR3 is TGTGCCAGCAGCTTGCAAGGTTCCTACGAGCAGTACTTC.

J is TRBJ2-7 and V is TRBV11-2, with 9 bases identical to TRBD2. This CDR3 is built from 16 residues. The V and J ends lost 5 bases and 2 bases, in that order; junction bases with no gene match: 10. CDR1 is SGHAT, CDR2 FQNNGV, per germline. CDR3: CASSPRLAEATYEQYF. The CDR3 coding sequence is TGTGCCAGCAGCCCGCGACTAGCGGAAGCTACCTACGAGCAGTACTTC.

As DNA, the CDR3 is TGTGCCAGCAGTCCCTCTAAGGGGGGGGCCAGGGAGACCCAGTACTTC. Protein product: CASSPSKGGARETQYF. This rearrangement joins TRBV2 to TRBJ2-5; maybe TRBD2 (7 bases). CDR1 is SNHLY and CDR2 is FYNNEI in the germline V gene. V lost 5 bases and J lost 5, with 21 bases in between. The CDR3 is 16 amino acids.

The J gene is TRBJ2-7, the V gene TRBV28, with 8 bases fitting TRBD1. Germline V gene data show CDR1 as MDHEN and CDR2 as SYDVKM. This CDR3 is 13 amino acids long. With 5 bases clipped from V and 3 bases from J, the junction kept 3 bases outside the gene matches. As DNA, the CDR3 is TGTGCCAGCAGTGGCAGGGGGCTCTACGAGCAGTACTTC. Translating gives CASSGRGLYEQYF.

The chain links TRBV2 to TRBJ2-3; TRBD2 matches 11 bases. CDR3 size: 18 residues. Germline V CDR1 and CDR2: SNHLY, FYNNEI. V was clipped by 2 bases and J by 2 bases; unmatched bases: 9. The CDR3 DNA reads TGTGCCAGCAGTGAATCGCAACTAGCGGGGGCTGACACAGATACGCAGTATTTT. This sequence encodes CASSESQLAGADTDTQYF. Combining the CDR3 with reference TRBV2 and TRBJ2-3 gives the whole variable domain EPEVTQTPSHQVTQMGQEVILRCVPISNHLYFYWYRQILGQKVEFLVSFYNNEISEKSEIFDDQFSVERPDGSNFTLKIRSTKLEDSAMYFCASSESQLAGADTDTQYFGPGTRLTVL.

V gene TRBV9 combines with J gene TRBJ2-7, with D unresolved. CDR1 and CDR2 from the germline V gene are SGDLS and YYNGEE. CDR3 size: 13 residues. V shed 3 bases and J shed 2 bases, with 9 bases lying between them. The CDR3 DNA follows: TGTGCCAGCAGCGGGCTAGATCCCTACGAGCAGTACTTC. Translated: CASSGLDPYEQYF.

This sequence joins TRBV29-1 and TRBJ1-3; D gene ambiguous. Trimming stripped 4 bases from V and 0 bases from J, with 10 bases between. The CDR3 loop spans 14 amino acids. Germline values: CDR1 SQVTM, CDR2 ANQGSEA. As DNA, the CDR3 is TGCAGCGTTGGTGACGGTGCCTCTGGAAACACCATATATTTT. As protein: CSVGDGASGNTIYF.

The chain is built from TRBV2 and TRBJ1-6; no definite D call. Germline V CDR1 and CDR2: SNHLY, FYNNEI. The CDR3 sequence is 16 residues long. Trimming cost V 7 bases and J 8 bases, with 21 bases left between them. CDR3 region: CASTETGSSFDSPLHF. In DNA form, the CDR3 reads TGTGCCAGCACCGAGACCGGTTCTTCGTTTGATTCACCCCTCCACTTT. Filled out from reference TRBV2 and TRBJ1-6, the complete variable domain reads EPEVTQTPSHQVTQMGQEVILRCVPISNHLYFYWYRQILGQKVEFLVSFYNNEISEKSEIFDDQFSVERPDGSNFTLKIRSTKLEDSAMYFCASTETGSSFDSPLHFGNGTRLTVT.

The chain links TRBV29-1 to TRBJ2-1; D possibly matches TRBD1 or TRBD2 (5 bases each). From germline, CDR1 is SQVTM and CDR2 ANQGSEA. V gave up 7 bases and J gave up 3 bases, with 19 bases separating them. There are 15 residues in the CDR3. CDR3 sequence (DNA): TGCAGCGGTGTCCGGGGAAGGGACCTCTACAATGAGCAGTTCTTC. This translates into CSGVRGRDLYNEQFF.

This chain uses TRBV6-6 with TRBJ1-3; D call uncertain. The CDR3 contains 13 residues. The ends were cut back, 3 bases at V and 8 bases at J, with 11 bases in the middle. Germline V lookup: CDR1 MNHNY, CDR2 SVGAGI (reference sequence). The CDR3 coding sequence is TGTGCCAGCAGTTATCCGGTCCAGGACACCATATATTTT. This translates into CASSYPVQDTIYF.

The V call is TRBV7-6, the J call TRBJ2-5, with 7 bases matching TRBD2. The CDR3 totals 14 residues. With 2 bases clipped from V and 0 bases from J, the junction kept 0 bases outside the gene matches. CDR1 and CDR2 from the germline V gene are SGHVS and FNYEAQ. CDR3 in amino acids: CASSLLADQETQYF. The DNA of the CDR3 is TGTGCCAGCAGCTTACTAGCGGACCAAGAGACCCAGTACTTC.

The rearrangement joins TRBV10-2 to TRBJ2-7; 8 positions match TRBD1. Looked up from germline, CDR1 is WSHSY and CDR2 is SAAADI. This CDR3 is built from 15 residues. V was clipped by 6 bases and J by 2 bases; unmatched bases: 9. This CDR3 is CASSEVGQGPYEQYF. The CDR3, as DNA: TGCGCCAGCAGCGAGGTAGGACAGGGCCCCTACGAGCAGTACTTC.

CDR3 protein: CASSLGLARGGYGYTF. The CDR3 bases are TGTGCCAGCAGCTTAGGCCTCGCCAGGGGGGGTTATGGCTACACCTTC. The V call is TRBV13, the J call TRBJ1-2, with 7 positions matching TRBD1. CDR1 is PRHDT, CDR2 FYEKMQ, per germline (reference sequence). The V segment lost 0 bases and the J segment 5 bases; nucleotides outside the gene matches: 9. This CDR3 contains 16 residues.

The chain carries TRBV7-9 and TRBJ2-3, with D tentatively TRBD1 or TRBD2 (5 bases each). CDR3 length: 15 amino acids. Germline CDR1 is SEHNR and CDR2 is FQNEAQ (reference sequence). Trimming left V 5 bases short and J 0 bases short, with 12 bases between. The CDR3 sequence is CASSPRGLSTDTQYF. The CDR3 nucleotides read TGTGCCAGCAGCCCCCGGGGCCTCAGCACAGATACGCAGTATTTT. Filled out from reference TRBV7-9 and TRBJ2-3, the complete variable domain reads DTGVSQNPRHKITKRGQNVTFRCDPISEHNRLYWYRQTLGQGPEFLTYFQNEAQLEKSRLLSDRFSAERPKGSFSTLEIQRTEQGDSAMYLCASSPRGLSTDTQYFGPGTRLTVL.

The chain carries TRBV28 and TRBJ1-2; the match to TRBD1 covers 8 bases. Germline assignment: CDR1 MDHEN and CDR2 SYDVKM. This CDR3 region has 16 residues. After removal of 4 bases from V and 4 bases from J, the junction contained 11 bases not matched to a gene. Here the CDR3 reads CASSSDRAGLVYGYTF. The CDR3 DNA sequence: TGTGCCAGCAGTTCGGACAGGGCGGGACTCGTCTATGGCTACACCTTC.

This clone has just one count. J is TRBJ1-4 and V is TRBV7-9; unclear D gene. The CDR3 covers 17 residues. Germline CDR1 and CDR2: SEHNR and FQNEAQ (reference sequence). The V and J ends lost 0 bases and 6 bases respectively, with 17 bases between them. This CDR3 is CASSLASLTLTYEKLFF. Here the CDR3 DNA reads TGTGCCAGCAGCTTAGCCAGCTTGACATTAACCTATGAAAAACTGTTTTTT.

This clone came up once. V usage is TRBV18 and J usage is TRBJ2-7, with a tentative D call TRBD1 (6 bases). The CDR3 has 14 amino acids. The germline gives CDR1 KGHSH, CDR2 LQKENI. The ends were cut back, 2 bases at V and 3 bases at J, with 11 bases in the middle. CDR3 amino acids: CASSPGTTFYEQYF. CDR3 coding DNA: TGTGCCAGCTCACCAGGGACAACCTTCTACGAGCAGTACTTC.